The 13 T cell receptor beta chains in this list originate from one sample, sequenced in a study of post-analysis software for immune sequencing data (dated by TCRdb to 2013 to 2016). Study-wide conclusions, independent of this receptor: Significantly higher frequencies in patients than in controls were found for roughly 5 TRBV segments, including TRBV5-6, TRBV5-1 and TRBV20-1.

No antigen has been identified for these receptors. Library preparation used PCR. The run used an Illumina HiSeq 2500. To reduce PCR and sequencing biases, unique molecular identifiers were incorporated into the TCR beta cDNA libraries. Starting from the raw public reads, TCRdb applied fastp trimming at Q25, assembled clones with MiXCR and retained in-frame beta chains. Entries that share a CDR3 protein sequence are merged under the most common genes and DNA. The sample table holds about 760,000 distinct CDR3 sequences, of which 25% to 30% were seen once. The top ten constitute 0.5% to 0.6% of the sample. The sequencing input was blood. The receptors here all came from a girl under 18 with multiple sclerosis.

The chain links TRBV6-6 to TRBJ2-5; D may be TRBD1 (5 bases). This CDR3 spans 15 amino acids. Deletions cut 4 bases from V and 5 bases from J, with 17 bases between. CDR1 is MNHNY and CDR2 is SVGAGI in the germline V gene (reference sequence). CDR3 residues: CASSSPNRAGETQYF. In nucleotides, the CDR3 is TGTGCCAGCAGTTCTCCCAATCGGGCAGGGGAGACCCAGTACTTC.

The V call is TRBV11-2, the J call TRBJ2-5, with 9 nucleotides matching TRBD2. This CDR3 contains 15 residues. V shed 2 bases and J 4 bases; nucleotides not matched to a gene: 5. The germline V gene has CDR1 SGHAT and CDR2 FQNNGV. CDR3 sequence reads: CASSLSSGAGETQYF. The CDR3 DNA reads as TGTGCCAGCAGCTTATCTAGCGGGGCCGGAGAGACCCAGTACTTC.

The chain is built from TRBV27 and TRBJ2-3, with D possibly being TRBD2 (5 bases). Trimming took 6 bases from V and 5 from J, leaving 9 bases between them. This CDR3 spans 12 amino acids. Per the germline V gene, CDR1 is MNHEY and CDR2 is SMNVEV (reference sequence). The CDR3 sequence: CASRGRLDTQYF. The CDR3 nucleotides read TGTGCCAGCAGGGGGAGACTAGATACGCAGTATTTT.

The CDR3 sequence: CASSPGWDTQYF. The CDR3 DNA is TGTGCCAGCAGCCCCGGGTGGGATACGCAGTATTTT. The gene calls are TRBV12-3 or TRBV12-4 and TRBJ2-3; no clear D gene. The germline V and J ends were trimmed by 6 bases and 6 bases, with 10 bases remaining between them. The CDR3 spans 12 residues.

The CDR3 protein is CSATHWRGKESYEQYF. The CDR3 DNA reads as TGCAGTGCTACGCACTGGCGGGGGAAGGAGTCCTACGAGCAGTACTTC. J is TRBJ2-7 and V is TRBV20-1, with TRBD2 matching 7 bases. The J segment lost 1 base and the V segment lost 4 bases, leaving 13 bases of the junction unmatched. Germline-derived CDR1 and CDR2 are DFQATT and SNEGSKA (reference sequence). This CDR3 comprises 16 residues.

This clonotype showed up just a few times. V is TRBV6-6 and J is TRBJ1-1; perhaps TRBD1 as D (5 bases). The germline V gene encodes CDR1 MNHNY and CDR2 SVGAGI (reference sequence). The germline V and J ends were trimmed by 8 bases and 10 bases, with 20 bases remaining between them. This CDR3 spans 13 amino acids. DNA of the CDR3: TGTGCCAGCGGGGCCCGGCAGGGCGGGGGAGCTTTCTTT. It specifies CASGARQGGGAFF.

This clonotype was detected many times. The gene calls are TRBV28 and TRBJ1-2; D is ambiguous. V dropped 4 bases and J dropped 1 base, with 7 bases sitting between them. The CDR3 length is 13 residues. From germline, CDR1 is MDHEN and CDR2 SYDVKM. The CDR3 region is CASSSGDNYGYTF. The CDR3 bases are TGTGCCAGCAGTTCCGGGGATAACTATGGCTACACCTTC.

This clonotype was counted many times. J is TRBJ2-7 and V is TRBV5-1, with D maybe TRBD1 (5 bases). V dropped 6 bases and J dropped 6 bases, with 13 bases sitting between them. CDR3 length: 12 amino acids. Germline V gene data show CDR1 as SGHRS and CDR2 as YFSETQ. The CDR3 loop is CASTAQGSEQYF. CDR3 bases: TGCGCCAGCACGGCCCAGGGATCCGAGCAGTACTTC.

Here the CDR3 DNA reads TGTGCCAGCAGGCCGACAGGGCCTGTCAATGAGCAGTTCTTC. As protein: CASRPTGPVNEQFF. The rearrangement joins TRBV21-1 to TRBJ2-1; TRBD1, the table's D call, lacks a check against the DNA. TRBV21-1 is a recognized pseudogene. This CDR3 is 14 amino acids long.

The gene calls are TRBV3-1 and TRBJ1-2; 8 positions agree with TRBD1. CDR3 length: 15 amino acids. The trim removed 1 base at V and 4 bases at J, leaving 5 bases unmatched. CDR1 and CDR2 from the germline V gene are LGHDT and YNNKEL (reference sequence). CDR3 DNA: TGTGCCAGCAGCCAAGGCGACAGGGGAAGCTATGGCTACACCTTC. Protein: CASSQGDRGSYGYTF.

V and J are TRBV6-2 or TRBV6-3 and TRBJ1-6; possibly TRBD1 for D (6 bases). Per germline, CDR1 MNHEY and CDR2 SVGEGT. Trimming removed 2 bases at V and 7 bases at J, with 15 bases between. The CDR3 covers 16 residues. The CDR3 DNA follows: TGTGCCAGCAGTTACGCGTCGACAGGACGAAATTCACCCCTCCACTTT. Translation: CASSYASTGRNSPLHF.

The chain combines TRBV7-2 with TRBJ1-1, with D unresolved. There are 15 residues in the CDR3. With 2 bases removed from V and 3 bases from J, the gap between germline ends came to 13 bases. From germline, CDR1 is SGHTA and CDR2 FQGNSA. The CDR3 sequence: CASSLRTGYYTEAFF. CDR3 nucleotide sequence: TGTGCCAGCAGCTTAAGGACGGGCTATTACACTGAAGCTTTCTTT.

This chain links TRBV6-2 or TRBV6-3 with TRBJ2-7, with 9 bases fitting TRBD1. With 0 bases clipped from V and 3 bases from J, the junction kept 3 bases outside the gene matches. The CDR3 sequence is 15 residues long. Germline V gives CDR1 MNHEY, CDR2 SVGEGT. This CDR3 is CASSYSRDRDYEQYF. CDR3 bases: TGTGCCAGCAGTTACTCGAGGGACAGGGACTACGAGCAGTACTTC.